The 21 T cell receptor beta chains presented below share a single source sample, sequenced in a study of shared clonotypes between healthy human individuals. The naive CD8 fraction comprised CD45RO-negative cells positively selected for CCR7 and excluded terminally differentiated effector memory CD45RA+ cells. Sequenced by immunoSEQ multiplex PCR; TCRdb stores in-frame clones only, minus some. Counted here are millions of clones, approximately 95% occurring once; the ten biggest clones make up about 1.1%. Sequencing input: naive CD8+ T cells sorted from blood. These receptor sequences come from a man in his late teens or twenties in good health.

This sequence joins TRBV5-4 and TRBJ2-2; 10 bases match TRBD1. This CDR3 is built from 15 residues. V was clipped by 5 bases and J by 7 bases; unmatched bases: 8. Per germline, CDR1 SGHNT and CDR2 YYREEE (reference sequence). The CDR3 DNA is TGTGCCAGCAGTCCTGGACAGGGGGAGGTCGGGGAGCTGTTTTTT. It specifies CASSPGQGEVGELFF.

V gene TRBV27 combines with J gene TRBJ1-2; 7 bases are shared with TRBD1. The germline V gene encodes CDR1 MNHEY and CDR2 SMNVEV (reference sequence). The CDR3 is 14 amino acids. Losses at the gene ends were 6 bases for V and 2 bases for J; bases not matched to a gene: 6. CDR3 DNA: TGTGCCAGCAGATCTCCAGGGGGAAACTATGGCTACACCTTC. Translated: CASRSPGGNYGYTF.

This sequence joins TRBV7-2 and TRBJ2-3; D is ambiguous. Trimming removed 6 bases at V and 1 base at J, with 11 bases between. The CDR3 contains 14 residues. Germline CDR1 and CDR2: SGHTA and FQGNSA. CDR3 DNA: TGTGCCAGCAGTTCCCTTGGGGGCACAGATACGCAGTATTTT. Its translation: CASSSLGGTDTQYF.

The chain uses TRBV29-1 and TRBJ1-2, with D possibly TRBD1 on 5 matching bases. This CDR3 contains 14 residues. The germline gives CDR1 SQVTM, CDR2 ANQGSEA. Trimming took 6 bases from V and 0 from J, leaving 14 bases between them. The CDR3 is CSVDGTGANYGYTF. The CDR3 coding sequence is TGCAGCGTGGACGGGACCGGAGCTAACTATGGCTACACCTTC.

The CDR3 protein is CASSNRPEQYF. Written as DNA, the CDR3 is TGTGCCAGCAGCAATCGGCCCGAGCAGTACTTC. This chain connects TRBV21-1 to TRBJ2-7. TRBV21-1 counts as a pseudogene. The CDR3 extends over 11 amino acids.

The chain employs TRBV2 and TRBJ2-1, with D maybe TRBD1 (6 bases). The CDR3 covers 13 residues. The V and J ends lost 2 bases and 9 bases respectively, with 11 bases between them. The V gene's germline CDR1 is SNHLY and CDR2 FYNNEI. CDR3 loop: CASSENLGGEQFF. The CDR3, as DNA: TGTGCCAGCAGTGAAAACCTAGGGGGTGAGCAGTTCTTC.

The chain carries TRBV10-1 and TRBJ2-1, with 11 nucleotides matching TRBD2. This CDR3 contains 17 residues. Germline CDR1 reads WNHNN; CDR2 reads SYGVQD (reference sequence). Trimming at V came to 4 bases and at J to 6 bases, leaving 11 bases not matched to a gene. This CDR3 reads CASSAQTSGRVGNEQFF. For the CDR3, the DNA is TGCGCCAGCAGTGCGCAAACTAGCGGGAGAGTCGGCAATGAGCAGTTCTTC.

This clone appeared a single time. The chain links TRBV29-1 to TRBJ2-1; weak D call: TRBD2 (6 bases). This CDR3 is 12 amino acids long. Trimming took off 0 bases at V and 12 bases at J, with 12 bases between the two ends. Germline loops: CDR1 SQVTM, CDR2 ANQGSEA. DNA of the CDR3: TGCAGCGTTGAAGATCGTGGGAGGCGGCAGTTCTTC. Encoded protein: CSVEDRGRRQFF.

The chain is built from TRBV7-8 and TRBJ2-5; unclear D gene. Germline CDR1 reads SGHVS; CDR2 reads FQNEAQ. Trimming removed 5 bases from V and 3 bases from J, with 13 bases in between. This CDR3 spans 14 amino acids. CDR3 in amino acids: CASSRTAVKETQYF. In DNA form, the CDR3 reads TGTGCCAGCAGCCGCACGGCGGTTAAAGAGACCCAGTACTTC.

The chain couples TRBV29-1 to TRBJ1-3; D call uncertain. This CDR3 is built from 15 residues. V lost 0 bases, J lost 3 bases, and 12 bases lay in between. In germline, CDR1 is SQVTM, CDR2 ANQGSEA. The CDR3 is CSVEDLETGGNTIYF. DNA for the CDR3: TGCAGCGTTGAAGATCTGGAAACCGGTGGAAACACCATATATTTT.

CDR3 sequence reads: CASSQEIWGMGTGELFF. In nucleotides, the CDR3 is TGCGCCAGCAGCCAAGAAATTTGGGGGATGGGCACCGGGGAGCTGTTTTTT. The chain recombines TRBV4-3 with TRBJ2-2; D assignment may be TRBD1 or TRBD2 (5 bases each). There are 17 residues in the CDR3. The V gene lost 0 bases and the J gene lost 4 bases, with 15 bases spanning the gap. From germline, CDR1 is LGHNA and CDR2 YSLEER.

This clone was recorded only once. The chain couples TRBV6-1 to TRBJ2-7; a possible D gene is TRBD1 (5 bases). Trimming pared 3 bases from V and 1 base from J, leaving 7 bases between. CDR3 length: 13 amino acids. CDR1 is MNHNS and CDR2 is SASEGT in the germline V gene. The DNA for the CDR3 is TGTGCCAGCAGTGACCGACAGTCCTACGAGCAGTACTTC. Residues: CASSDRQSYEQYF.

CDR3 sequence: CASSHSSREVGPYEQYF. The CDR3 coding sequence is TGTGCCAGCAGTCACTCCTCCAGGGAGGTCGGTCCCTACGAGCAGTACTTC. The V call is TRBV27, the J call TRBJ2-7, with D perhaps TRBD2 (6 bases). The CDR3 totals 17 residues. Germline V lookup: CDR1 MNHEY, CDR2 SMNVEV (reference sequence). The V gene lost 5 bases and the J gene lost 2 bases, with 22 bases spanning the gap.

The chain has TRBV2 and TRBJ2-7; TRBD1 matches at 8 bases. The CDR3 runs 16 residues. Germline assignment: CDR1 SNHLY and CDR2 FYNNEI. V lost 6 bases to trimming and J lost 4 bases; unmatched junction nucleotides: 14. The CDR3: CASREPDRGASYEQYF. For the CDR3, the DNA is TGTGCCAGCAGAGAACCTGACAGGGGTGCTTCTTACGAGCAGTACTTC.

This clone is a singleton in its sample. V is TRBV7-9 and J is TRBJ2-7; 8 bases are shared with TRBD2. This CDR3 comprises 18 residues. The germline V gene encodes CDR1 SEHNR and CDR2 FQNEAQ (reference sequence). Trimming removed 3 bases from V and 6 bases from J; junction bases left unmatched: 19. The CDR3 sequence is CASSFPSGVAGKGFEQYF. For the CDR3, the DNA is TGTGCCAGCAGCTTCCCGTCGGGAGTAGCGGGGAAGGGGTTCGAGCAGTACTTC.

This rearrangement joins TRBV2 to TRBJ2-7, with D possibly matching TRBD2 (5 bases). Germline V gene sequence: CDR1 SNHLY, CDR2 FYNNEI. This CDR3 contains 13 residues. The V end was cut by 1 base, the J end by 3 bases, with 7 bases between. CDR3: CASSEEADYEQYF. The CDR3 region has the DNA TGTGCCAGCAGTGAAGAAGCGGACTACGAGCAGTACTTC.

The chain uses TRBV4-1 and TRBJ2-1; 10 nucleotides match TRBD2. The ends lost 0 bases at V and 2 bases at J; junction bases unmatched: 7. CDR1 is MGHRA and CDR2 is YSYEKL in the germline V gene. This CDR3 region has 18 residues. CDR3 protein: CASSQDLSSGSPYNEQFF. Here the CDR3 DNA reads TGCGCCAGCAGCCAAGATCTTTCTAGCGGGAGTCCCTACAATGAGCAGTTCTTC.

V gene TRBV10-2 combines with J gene TRBJ2-7, with D perhaps being TRBD1 or TRBD2 (5 bases each). V was pared by 0 bases and J by 6 bases, with 15 bases between. The CDR3 contains 15 residues. Germline V CDR1 and CDR2: WSHSY, SAAADI. CDR3 bases: TGCGCCAGCAGTGAGTCGTCCGGTATGAGGGGCGAGCAGTACTTC. As protein: CASSESSGMRGEQYF.

The chain is built from TRBV7-9 and TRBJ2-3, with D possibly being TRBD1 or TRBD2 (6 bases each). V gave up 7 bases and J gave up 1 base, with 15 bases separating them. The CDR3 is 15 amino acids. From germline, CDR1 is SEHNR and CDR2 FQNEAQ (reference sequence). CDR3 nucleotide sequence: TGTGCCAGCAACCCGGGGGACACTGGCACAGATACGCAGTATTTT. As protein: CASNPGDTGTDTQYF.

The chain is built from TRBV5-3 and TRBJ2-7, with 12 bases lining up with TRBD1. Being an ORF, TRBV5-3 has a function that is uncertain. The trim removed 1 base at V and 2 bases at J, leaving 7 bases unmatched. The CDR3 runs to 17 residues. The CDR3 spells CARSLRDRGLSTYEQYF. CDR3 bases: TGTGCCAGAAGCTTGAGGGACAGGGGGCTATCAACCTACGAGCAGTACTTC.

The rearrangement links TRBV5-1 to TRBJ2-7; 9 nucleotides agree with TRBD2. This CDR3 region has 15 residues. CDR1 and CDR2 (germline): SGHRS, YFSETQ. V gave up 1 base and J gave up 5 bases; unmatched junction bases: 7. CDR3 nucleotide sequence: TGCGCCAGCAGCTTGTCGGCGGGGGGGCCCAACGAGCAGTACTTC. This translates into CASSLSAGGPNEQYF.